This T cell receptor (beta chain) was observed in a study of cytomegalovirus exposure and HLA in healthy donors. Vbeta (60) and Jbeta (13) primers were used in the PCR. The assay was immunoSEQ multiplex PCR, and TCRdb's table has in-frame clones only and misses some. The table has some 190,000 clones, about 80% seen once. General study findings and limits: Data from an earlier analysis indicated that most TCR beta V segments were productive either about 87% or about 30% of the time.

To note about this clone: Its antigen is still unknown.

This CDR3 has 15 amino acids. V was shortened by 6 bases and J by 3 bases, with 15 bases between the two germline ends. Per the germline V gene, CDR1 is LNHDA and CDR2 is SQIVND (reference sequence). The rearrangement joins TRBV19 to TRBJ1-5; D gene uncertain. Sample: PBMCs. The clonotype comes from a middle-aged woman in good health and CMV-seronegative. CDR3 in amino acids: CASRPPGSSNQPQHF. The CDR3 region has the DNA TGTGCCAGTAGGCCCCCCGGGTCATCCAATCAGCCCCAGCATTTT. The entire variable domain, with the rest obtained from reference TRBV19 and TRBJ1-5, is as follows: DGGITQSPKYLFRKEGQNVTLSCEQNLNHDAMYWYRQDPGQGLRLIYYSQIVNDFQKGDIAEGYSVSREKKESFPLTVTSAQKNPTAFYLCASRPPGSSNQPQHFGDGTRLSIL.